The rows below give T cell receptor beta chains drawn from one sample of a study of multiple sclerosis patients with progressive multifocal leukoencephalopathy. Repertoires were generated with immunoSEQ multiplex PCR, while TCRdb's copy carries only in-frame clones and drops some. The table has under 35,000 clones, 80% to 95% seen once; the top ten hold about 1.9%. The sample taken for sequencing was PBMCs. The receptors were gathered from a man under 40 with multiple sclerosis. The CDR3 runs from the conserved cysteine through the conserved F or W. Fields, in order: CDR3 protein, CDR3 DNA, V gene, clone size, J gene, D gene. The D gene is left open where the match is weak. Expanded clones get a size class; other rows say once, few or many, or leave the size out.

CDR3 protein: CASSLGLAGATGTQYF
CDR3 DNA: TGTGCCAGCAGTCTAGGACTAGCGGGGGCCACGGGTACGCAGTATTTT
V gene: TRBV27
clone size: -
J gene: TRBJ2-3
D gene: TRBD2

CDR3 protein: CASSSRQGGYGYTF
CDR3 DNA: TGTGCCAGCAGCTCCCGACAGGGAGGCTATGGCTACACCTTC
V gene: TRBV7-6
clone size: -
J gene: TRBJ1-2
D gene: TRBD1

CDR3 protein: CASTMWGANTGELFF
CDR3 DNA: TGTGCCAGTACCATGTGGGGGGCGAACACCGGGGAGCTGTTTTTT
V gene: TRBV19
clone size: -
J gene: TRBJ2-2
D gene: -

CDR3 protein: CARGGASGMVTDTQYF
CDR3 DNA: TGTGCCAGGGGAGGGGCCAGCGGGATGGTGACAGATACGCAGTATTTT
V gene: TRBV30
clone size: -
J gene: TRBJ2-3
D gene: TRBD2

CDR3 protein: CASSLAHGSEQFF
CDR3 DNA: TGTGCCAGCAGCTTGGCACACGGGTCGGAGCAGTTCTTC
V gene: TRBV5-6
clone size: -
J gene: TRBJ2-1
D gene: -

CDR3 protein: CASSQEVVLTRSNEQFF
CDR3 DNA: TGTGCCAGCAGCCAAGAGGTGGTCTTGACTAGAAGTAATGAGCAGTTCTTC
V gene: TRBV14
clone size: -
J gene: TRBJ2-1
D gene: -

CDR3 protein: CASSLGRDRDTDTQYF
CDR3 DNA: TGCGCCAGCAGCTTGGGCCGGGACAGGGACACAGATACGCAGTATTTT
V gene: TRBV5-1
clone size: -
J gene: TRBJ2-3
D gene: TRBD1

CDR3 protein: CAITTSGSSGPDEQFF
CDR3 DNA: TGTGCCATCACCACTAGCGGGAGTAGTGGGCCGGATGAGCAGTTCTTC
V gene: TRBV10-3
clone size: once
J gene: TRBJ2-1
D gene: TRBD2

CDR3 protein: CASSELGTSGYNEQFF
CDR3 DNA: TGTGCCAGCAGTGAATTAGGGACTAGCGGTTACAATGAGCAGTTCTTC
V gene: TRBV25-1
clone size: -
J gene: TRBJ2-1
D gene: TRBD2

CDR3 protein: CASSSPGQELDGYTF
CDR3 DNA: TGTGCCAGCAGTTCCCCGGGACAGGAGCTAGATGGCTACACCTTC
V gene: TRBV27
clone size: -
J gene: TRBJ1-2
D gene: TRBD1

CDR3 protein: CASSSKRGDRVYNEQFF
CDR3 DNA: TGTGCCAGCAGCTCTAAGAGAGGGGACAGGGTGTACAATGAGCAGTTCTTC
V gene: TRBV11-3
clone size: -
J gene: TRBJ2-1
D gene: TRBD1

CDR3 protein: CAWSSGSSNQPQHF
CDR3 DNA: TGTGCCTGGAGTTCAGGCTCGAGCAATCAGCCCCAGCATTTT
V gene: TRBV30
clone size: -
J gene: TRBJ1-5
D gene: -

CDR3 protein: CAWSVTTPDLAFF
CDR3 DNA: TGTGCCTGGAGTGTTACGACACCCGACTTGGCTTTCTTT
V gene: TRBV30
clone size: -
J gene: TRBJ1-1
D gene: -

CDR3 protein: CASSLGGRATGELFF
CDR3 DNA: TGTGCCAGCAGCTTAGGCGGGAGGGCCACCGGGGAGCTGTTTTTT
V gene: TRBV11-3
clone size: -
J gene: TRBJ2-2
D gene: TRBD2

CDR3 protein: CASSLLAGGNYNEQFF
CDR3 DNA: TGTGCCAGCAGCCTGTTAGCGGGGGGTAACTACAATGAGCAATTCTTC
V gene: TRBV7-2
clone size: -
J gene: TRBJ2-1
D gene: TRBD2

CDR3 protein: CATSRRIGNSNQPQHF
CDR3 DNA: TGTGCCACCAGCAGGAGAATCGGGAATAGCAATCAGCCCCAGCATTTT
V gene: TRBV15
clone size: once
J gene: TRBJ1-5
D gene: -

CDR3 protein: CASSSPRAEGNTIYF
CDR3 DNA: TGTGCCAGCAGTTCCCCCCGGGCAGAAGGAAACACCATATATTTT
V gene: TRBV7-9
clone size: -
J gene: TRBJ1-3
D gene: -

CDR3 protein: CASSRLQGNEQFF
CDR3 DNA: TGTGCCAGCAGCCGACTTCAGGGGAACGAGCAGTTCTTC
V gene: TRBV7-9
clone size: -
J gene: TRBJ2-1
D gene: -

CDR3 protein: CAWSAGPDEQYF
CDR3 DNA: TGTGCCTGGAGTGCGGGGCCCGACGAGCAGTACTTC
V gene: TRBV30
clone size: once
J gene: TRBJ2-7
D gene: -

CDR3 protein: CASPPRGVNYGYTF
CDR3 DNA: TGTGCCAGCCCACCTAGAGGAGTTAACTATGGCTACACCTTC
V gene: TRBV18
clone size: -
J gene: TRBJ1-2
D gene: -

CDR3 protein: CASSRTTKNIQYF
CDR3 DNA: TGTGCCAGCAGCCGCACTACCAAAAACATTCAGTACTTC
V gene: TRBV7-2
clone size: -
J gene: TRBJ2-4
D gene: -

CDR3 protein: CASRAGQGAGDTEAFF
CDR3 DNA: TGCGCCAGCAGGGCCGGACAGGGGGCCGGGGACACTGAAGCTTTCTTT
V gene: TRBV5-1
clone size: -
J gene: TRBJ1-1
D gene: TRBD1

CDR3 protein: CASSQVQANTIYF
CDR3 DNA: TGTGCCAGCAGCCAAGTCCAGGCAAACACCATATATTTT
V gene: TRBV13
clone size: -
J gene: TRBJ1-3
D gene: -

CDR3 protein: CASSPYTGAETQYF
CDR3 DNA: TGTGCCAGCAGCCCCTACACAGGGGCAGAGACCCAGTACTTC
V gene: TRBV5-4
clone size: -
J gene: TRBJ2-5
D gene: TRBD1

CDR3 protein: CASSAQTLSDTQYF
CDR3 DNA: TGCGCCAGCAGTGCTCAAACCCTGAGCGATACGCAGTATTTT
V gene: TRBV4-1
clone size: -
J gene: TRBJ2-3
D gene: -

CDR3 protein: CASSAGVTEAFF
CDR3 DNA: TGTGCCAGCAGTGCTGGGGTCACTGAAGCTTTCTTT
V gene: TRBV27
clone size: -
J gene: TRBJ1-1
D gene: -

CDR3 protein: CAWSSRGYEQYF
CDR3 DNA: TGTGCCTGGAGTTCGAGGGGATACGAGCAGTACTTC
V gene: TRBV30
clone size: -
J gene: TRBJ2-7
D gene: -

CDR3 protein: CASSFRLRPDNEQFF
CDR3 DNA: TGTGCCAGCAGCTTTCGGCTAAGGCCTGACAATGAGCAGTTCTTC
V gene: TRBV7-9
clone size: -
J gene: TRBJ2-1
D gene: -

CDR3 protein: CASSLNIYVLAGGPSGELFF
CDR3 DNA: TGTGCCAGCAGCTTGAATATTTACGTCCTTGCGGGAGGGCCCTCCGGGGAGCTGTTTTTT
V gene: TRBV5-4
clone size: -
J gene: TRBJ2-2
D gene: TRBD2

CDR3 protein: CASRRRTSVYNEQFF
CDR3 DNA: TGTGCCAGCAGGCGACGGACTAGTGTTTACAATGAGCAGTTCTTC
V gene: TRBV13
clone size: -
J gene: TRBJ2-1
D gene: TRBD2

CDR3 protein: CASSLDSGGTEAFF
CDR3 DNA: TGTGCCAGCAGCTTAGATTCGGGAGGGACTGAAGCTTTCTTT
V gene: TRBV7-9
clone size: -
J gene: TRBJ1-1
D gene: -

CDR3 protein: CASSQGLLAGLAKNIQYF
CDR3 DNA: TGCGCCAGCAGCCAAGGGTTGTTGGCGGGGCTAGCCAAAAACATTCAGTACTTC
V gene: TRBV4-1
clone size: -
J gene: TRBJ2-4
D gene: -

CDR3 protein: CSVKEGLRRTDTQYF
CDR3 DNA: TGCAGCGTGAAGGAGGGGCTTAGACGCACAGATACGCAGTATTTT
V gene: TRBV29-1
clone size: -
J gene: TRBJ2-3
D gene: -

CDR3 protein: CAVAGVGYNEQFF
CDR3 DNA: TGTGCCGTGGCGGGAGTAGGGTACAATGAGCAGTTCTTC
V gene: TRBV15
clone size: -
J gene: TRBJ2-1
D gene: TRBD2

CDR3 protein: CASSQLGGQGNGYTF
CDR3 DNA: TGTGCCAGCAGCCAATTGGGAGGACAGGGGAATGGCTACACCTTC
V gene: TRBV14
clone size: once
J gene: TRBJ1-2
D gene: TRBD1

CDR3 protein: CASSEYMSDEQYF
CDR3 DNA: TGTGCCAGCAGTGAATATATGTCGGATGAGCAGTACTTC
V gene: TRBV25-1
clone size: -
J gene: TRBJ2-7
D gene: -

CDR3 protein: CASSLREVGAGTDTQYF
CDR3 DNA: TGTGCCAGCAGCTTACGGGAGGTGGGAGCGGGGACAGATACGCAGTATTTT
V gene: TRBV7-8
clone size: -
J gene: TRBJ2-3
D gene: TRBD2

CDR3 protein: CASSSDRYGYTF
CDR3 DNA: TGTGCCAGCAGTTCCGACAGATATGGCTACACCTTC
V gene: TRBV6-5
clone size: -
J gene: TRBJ1-2
D gene: -

CDR3 protein: CASSPVLGVLKTQYF
CDR3 DNA: TGTGCCAGCAGCCCCGTCCTGGGGGTCCTGAAGACCCAGTACTTC
V gene: TRBV7-9
clone size: -
J gene: TRBJ2-5
D gene: -

CDR3 protein: CAIRAGANRGYNEQFF
CDR3 DNA: TGTGCCATCAGAGCGGGAGCAAATAGAGGCTACAATGAGCAGTTCTTC
V gene: TRBV10-3
clone size: -
J gene: TRBJ2-1
D gene: TRBD2

CDR3 protein: CASSLDLTGELFF
CDR3 DNA: TGTGCCAGCAGCTTAGATCTCACCGGGGAGCTGTTTTTT
V gene: TRBV7-7
clone size: -
J gene: TRBJ2-2
D gene: -